What follows are 2 T cell receptor beta chains derived from one specimen sequenced in a study of T cell responses to AZD1222 COVID-19 vaccine. The protocol was immunoSEQ multiplex PCR, while the TCRdb copy is restricted to in-frame clones and leaves out a portion. Of 120,000 or so clones listed, 80% to 95% were seen once; the top ten hold 13% to 15%. The sequences come from peripheral blood, collected on day 0 of AZD1222 vaccination. The receptor source for this set is an adult in good health.

In this sample, this clone turned up once. The chain joins TRBV27 to TRBJ1-2; 11 bases map to TRBD1. The CDR3 runs 14 residues. Germline CDR1 and CDR2: MNHEY and SMNVEV (reference sequence). The V gene end was trimmed by 8 bases and the J gene end by 6 bases; junction bases not matched to a gene: 8. The CDR3 DNA reads TGTGCCAGCGCGACGGACAGGGGGCGCGATGGCTACACCTTC. Its translation is CASATDRGRDGYTF.

The chain has TRBV3-1 (or the pseudogene TRBV3-2) and TRBJ2-1; 7 bases map to TRBD1. CDR1 is LGHDT, CDR2 YNNKEL, per germline (reference sequence). The trim removed 0 bases at V and 0 bases at J, leaving 17 bases unmatched. There are 21 residues in the CDR3. CDR3 DNA: TGTGCCAGCAGCCAAGATCAGAAGGGGGCAAGGGGCGGTGCCTCCTACAATGAGCAGTTCTTC. Its translation: CASSQDQKGARGGASYNEQFF.